A single T cell receptor (beta chain) is shown here with its context. Its antigen is not known. CDR1 and CDR2 from the germline V gene are DFQATT and SNEGSKA (reference sequence). The CDR3 runs 13 residues. V lost 4 bases, J lost 3 bases, and 5 bases stayed unmatched. The data stem from a study of T-cell reconstitution after alpha-beta-depleted transplantation in children. General study findings and limits: From surviving recipient T cells and thymic progenitors came the high day-60 TCRbeta diversity observed in some patients. The study reportedly traced alpha-beta T cells about two months after transplant to several hundred expanded graft clones. At one year after transplant, newly produced T cells mostly accounted for T-cell counts and diversity.

TCRbeta library preparation incorporated unique molecular identifiers. TCRdb fed the PCR reads into MiXCR, producing one record per CDR3 protein. The sample yields a few hundred thousand distinct CDR3 sequences, 27% seen once. The input for sequencing was PBMCs, taken before TCRalphabeta/CD19-depleted stem cell transplant. The rearrangement links TRBV20-1 to TRBJ1-1; 7 positions agree with TRBD1. This TCR was recovered from a boy in the first two years of life with Wiskott-Aldrich syndrome, due to receive a stem cell transplant. DNA for the CDR3: TGCAGTGCTACCAGGGACAGCTACACTGAAGCTTTCTTT. Translated: CSATRDSYTEAFF.